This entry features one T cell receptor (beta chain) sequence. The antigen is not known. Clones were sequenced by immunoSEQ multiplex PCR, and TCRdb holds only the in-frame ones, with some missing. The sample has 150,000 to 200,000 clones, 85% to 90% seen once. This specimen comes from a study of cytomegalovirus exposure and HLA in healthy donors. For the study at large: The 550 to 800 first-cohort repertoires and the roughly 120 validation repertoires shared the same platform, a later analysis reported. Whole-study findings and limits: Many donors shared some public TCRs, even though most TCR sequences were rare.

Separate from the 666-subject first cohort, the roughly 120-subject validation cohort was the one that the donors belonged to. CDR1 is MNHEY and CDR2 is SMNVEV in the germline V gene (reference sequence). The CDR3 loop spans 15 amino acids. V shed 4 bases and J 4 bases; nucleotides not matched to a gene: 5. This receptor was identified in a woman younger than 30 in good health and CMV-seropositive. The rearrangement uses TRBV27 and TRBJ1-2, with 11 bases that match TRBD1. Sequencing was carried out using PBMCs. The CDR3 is CASSYGTGGGYGYTF. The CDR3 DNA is TGTGCCAGCAGTTACGGGACAGGGGGAGGCTATGGCTACACCTTC.